Below are 3 T cell receptor beta chains sequenced from a single sample in a study of control samples from healthy donors and cancer patients. Some clones are missing from TCRdb's copy, which holds only in-frame ones; the method was immunoSEQ multiplex PCR. The sample records about 160,000 clones, 70% to 90% being singletons. Sequenced: blood. These receptors originate from a man aged 30 to 45 in good health.

The chain carries TRBV20-1 and TRBJ1-1, with D hard to call. The germline V gene encodes CDR1 DFQATT and CDR2 SNEGSKA (reference sequence). V shed 5 bases and J shed 3 bases, with 7 bases lying between them. This CDR3 has 11 amino acids. The CDR3 sequence is CSAPDHTEAFF. In nucleotides, the CDR3 is TGCAGTGCTCCGGACCACACTGAAGCTTTCTTT.

The V call is TRBV3-1 (or the pseudogene TRBV3-2), the J call TRBJ1-1; tentatively, D is TRBD1 (5 bases). Germline assignment: CDR1 LGHDT and CDR2 YNNKEL (reference sequence). V gave up 2 bases and J gave up 6 bases, with 13 bases separating them. The CDR3 length is 14 residues. The CDR3 DNA is TGTGCCAGCAGCCAACCCGCCGGAGGGGCTGAAGCTTTCTTT. Encoded protein: CASSQPAGGAEAFF.

This chain joins TRBV7-2 and TRBJ1-6; D remains unclear. Germline lookup yields CDR1 SGHTA and CDR2 FQGNSA. The CDR3 totals 15 residues. The V end lost 5 bases, the J end lost 10 bases, and 18 bases lay between the germline ends. The CDR3 DNA reads TGTGCCAGCAGCCCTAACCAGGACTGGGAATCACCCCTCCACTTT. Translation gives CASSPNQDWESPLHF.